Listed below are T cell receptor beta chains from one sample, sequenced in a study of response to subunit inactivated influenza vaccine. Each CDR3 protein is one row after TCRdb ran MiXCR on the RT-PCR reads. The table has around 490,000 distinct CDR3 sequences, less than 8% seen once. The sample consisted of PBMCs from blood, taken around 25 months after vaccination. Receptors originate from a man in his fifties or sixties who received an inactivated influenza vaccine. Each CDR3 is given with its conserved first and last residue. D genes are given only for firm matches. A clone size is listed for some rows: how often the clone was seen (once, few, many), or a class if it is expanded.

CASGGTSAETQYF TGTGCCAGTGGGGGGACTAGCGCTGAGACCCAGTACTTC TRBJ2-5 TRBV12-3/TRBV12-4 few TRBD2
CASSIRGAETEAFF TGTGCCAGTAGTATCCGGGGGGCTGAGACTGAAGCTTTCTTT TRBJ1-1 TRBV19 - -
CASSSGARRGTEAFF TGCGCCAGCAGCTCGGGTGCTCGGCGAGGGACTGAAGCTTTCTTT TRBJ1-1 TRBV5-1 - -
CASSMGTGVTEAFF TGTGCCAGTAGTATGGGGACAGGGGTAACTGAAGCTTTCTTT TRBJ1-1 TRBV19 - TRBD1
CASSFLGTSGISDTQYF TGTGCCAGCAGTTTTCTCGGGACTAGCGGGATTTCAGATACGCAGTATTTT TRBJ2-3 TRBV27 - TRBD2
CASSLGVQGSIGEQYF TGCGCCAGCAGCTTGGGGGTCCAGGGGTCTATCGGGGAGCAGTACTTC TRBJ2-7 TRBV5-1 many -
CAISPRGGETQYF TGTGCCATCAGTCCACGAGGGGGGGAGACCCAGTACTTC TRBJ2-5 TRBV10-3 many -
CASSQDVRGTYEQYF TGTGCCAGCAGCCAAGATGTCCGGGGGACCTACGAGCAGTACTTC TRBJ2-7 TRBV4-2 many -
CASSPRGRVGGYTF TGTGCCAGCAGCCCTCGGGGCAGGGTGGGAGGCTACACCTTC TRBJ1-2 TRBV9 many -
CAISDDSGGPNTGELFF TGTGCCATCAGTGATGATAGCGGGGGCCCGAACACCGGGGAGCTGTTTTTT TRBJ2-2 TRBV10-3 few TRBD2
CSARDSLGTDTQYF TGCAGTGCTAGAGATTCGTTGGGCACAGATACGCAGTATTTT TRBJ2-3 TRBV20-1 - -
CASSPDRGLGVPLHF TGTGCCAGCTCACCCGACAGGGGGCTTGGCGTACCCCTCCACTTT TRBJ1-6 TRBV18 few TRBD1
CASSLGTPGATEAFF TGTGCCAGCTCACTCGGGACACCGGGGGCCACTGAAGCTTTCTTT TRBJ1-1 TRBV18 - -
CASSSPGTGYTF TGTGCCAGCAGTTCCCCCGGGACGGGCTACACCTTC TRBJ1-2 TRBV12-3/TRBV12-4 - -
CASSSPGKSGGAFF TGTGCCAGCAGCTCCCCGGGGAAGTCCGGAGGAGCTTTCTTT TRBJ1-1 TRBV5-6 many -
CASSLTQRDEQFF TGTGCCAGCAGCTTAACCCAGCGGGATGAGCAGTTCTTC TRBJ2-1 TRBV7-3 - -
CASNLDRNTGELFF TGTGCCAGCAACCTTGACAGAAACACCGGGGAGCTGTTTTTT TRBJ2-2 TRBV5-8 - -
CASSPYPTGELFF TGTGCCAGCTCACCTTATCCGACCGGGGAGCTGTTTTTT TRBJ2-2 TRBV18 few -
CASSLGQGAAYNEQIF TGTGCCAGCAGCTTAGGACAGGGGGCCGCCTACAATGAGCAGATCTTC TRBJ2-1 TRBV7-7 - TRBD1
CASINFSEKGTEAFF TGCGCCAGCATCAACTTCAGCGAAAAAGGAACTGAAGCTTTCTTT TRBJ1-1 TRBV5-1 few -
CASSRTGGLGEKLFF TGCGCCAGCAGCCGGACCGGGGGACTCGGGGAAAAACTGTTTTTT TRBJ1-4 TRBV5-1 - -
CASTLTRKPGGWGQKTQYF TGTGCCAGCACCTTAACGAGAAAACCAGGGGGTTGGGGACAAAAGACCCAGTACTTC TRBJ2-5 TRBV28 few TRBD1
CASRSVDTGELFF TGTGCCAGCAGATCCGTGGACACCGGGGAGCTGTTTTTT TRBJ2-2 TRBV6-6 many -
CSVGGSQGSTEAFF TGCAGCGTTGGGGGTTCGCAGGGAAGCACTGAAGCTTTCTTT TRBJ1-1 TRBV29-1 many -